This TCR beta chain was sequenced in a study of blood T cell repertoires in COVID-19. Background on the study: Sources were T cells, B-cell-depleted T cells, or PBMCs; the material itself was cDNA or gDNA.

Those enrolled, adults aged about 18 to 89 years, came from about two dozen US areas. Resolution of symptoms, clearance, or two negative PCRs was present in recovered Cohort 3 donors. Trimming took 3 bases from V and 5 from J; bases not matched to a gene: 3. The length of the CDR3 is 13 residues. The germline gives CDR1 SGHRS, CDR2 YFSETQ. The data were produced by immunoSEQ multiplex PCR, yet TCRdb's version contains in-frame clones alone and is incomplete. The sample yields some 460,000 clones, about 90% seen once. The clonotype originates from a woman between 18 and 29 years old who had recovered from COVID-19. The sample comprised PBMCs or T cells enriched from blood (not recorded which). The chain couples TRBV5-1 to TRBJ1-1; 8 positions match TRBD1. As DNA, the CDR3 is TGCGCCAGCAGCTCGACAGGGGAAACTGAAGCTTTCTTT. This sequence encodes CASSSTGETEAFF. Looking up the rest from reference TRBV5-1 and TRBJ1-1 gives the full variable domain: KAGVTQTPRYLIKTRGQQVTLSCSPISGHRSVSWYQQTPGQGLQFLFEYFSETQRNKGNFPGRFSGRQFSNSRSEMNVSTLELGDSALYLCASSSTGETEAFFGQGTRLTVV.